This T cell receptor (beta chain) was captured by sequencing in a study of post-analysis software for immune sequencing data. Study-wide findings and caveats: Relative to controls, patients had about 5 TRBV segments at higher frequency, with TRBV5-6, TRBV5-1 and TRBV20-1 among these. F measure showed strong co-clustering of same-batch samples.

Unique-molecular-identifier-tagged TCR beta cDNA libraries were used. TCRdb reanalysed the PCR reads using MiXCR and keeps one entry per CDR3 protein. Of about 400,000 distinct CDR3 sequences in the sample, about a third were seen once. The CDR3 extends over 15 amino acids. V was clipped by 7 bases and J by 3 bases; unmatched bases: 9. CDR1 and CDR2 from the germline V gene are MNHEY and SVGAGI. Remarks on this clonotype: Its antigen remains unidentified.

The V call is TRBV6-5, the J call TRBJ2-7, with 10 positions matching TRBD1. Specimen: blood. The receptor was isolated from a girl aged 10 to 17 with multiple sclerosis. The CDR3 DNA reads TGTGCCAGCACCATTGGGACAGGGGCGTTCTACGAGCAGTACTTC. Its protein is CASTIGTGAFYEQYF.